This T cell receptor (beta chain) emerged from a study of beta chain features in type 1 diabetes. V lost 2 bases to trimming and J lost 6 bases; unmatched junction nucleotides: 11. This CDR3 contains 16 residues. Germline-derived CDR1 and CDR2 are SGHNT and YYREEE (reference sequence). Turning to this clone: What it binds is not known.

Every bit of the isolated RNA underwent reverse transcription, so sequencing read expressed TCRB transcripts. TCRdb's table, derived via immunoSEQ multiplex PCR, lists solely in-frame clones and lacks some. The sample holds hundreds of thousands of clones; around an eighth are singletons and the top ten take nearly 0.04%. Whole-study results and caveats: High TCR expression in some cells could lead to their over-representation in cDNA sequencing. Type 1 diabetes patients had moderately but significantly shorter TCRB CDR3s in all four CD4+ subsets.

This TCR was sampled from a young man with type 1 diabetes. The rearrangement joins TRBV5-4 to TRBJ2-1; 7 bases match TRBD2. Sequencing was done on a sample of naive CD4+ T cells from blood. The CDR3 sequence is CASSFPGGRAVNEQFF. Written as DNA, the CDR3 is TGTGCCAGCAGCTTCCCAGGTGGGAGGGCGGTCAATGAGCAGTTCTTC. Combining the CDR3 with reference TRBV5-4 and TRBJ2-1 gives the whole variable domain ETGVTQSPTHLIKTRGQQVTLRCSSQSGHNTVSWYQQALGQGPQFIFQYYREEENGRGNFPPRFSGLQFPNYSSELNVNALELDDSALYLCASSFPGGRAVNEQFFGPGTRLTVL.